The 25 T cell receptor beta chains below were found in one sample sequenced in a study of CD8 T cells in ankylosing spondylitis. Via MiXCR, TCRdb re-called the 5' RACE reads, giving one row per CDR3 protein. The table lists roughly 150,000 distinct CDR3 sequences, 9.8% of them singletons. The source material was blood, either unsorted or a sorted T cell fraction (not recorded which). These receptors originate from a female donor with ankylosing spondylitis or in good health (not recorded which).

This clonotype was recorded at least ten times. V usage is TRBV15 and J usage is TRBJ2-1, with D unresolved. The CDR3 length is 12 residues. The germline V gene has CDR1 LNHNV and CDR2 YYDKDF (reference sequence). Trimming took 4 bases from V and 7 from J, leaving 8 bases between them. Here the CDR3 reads CATSMERNEQFF. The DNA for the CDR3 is TGTGCCACCAGCATGGAGAGGAATGAGCAGTTCTTC.

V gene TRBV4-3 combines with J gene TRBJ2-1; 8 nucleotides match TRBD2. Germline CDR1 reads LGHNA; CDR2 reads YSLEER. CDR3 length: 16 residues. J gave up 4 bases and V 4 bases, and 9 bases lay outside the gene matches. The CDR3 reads CASSLPTSANYNEQFF. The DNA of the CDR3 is TGCGCCAGCAGCCTTCCGACTAGCGCCAATTACAATGAGCAGTTCTTC.

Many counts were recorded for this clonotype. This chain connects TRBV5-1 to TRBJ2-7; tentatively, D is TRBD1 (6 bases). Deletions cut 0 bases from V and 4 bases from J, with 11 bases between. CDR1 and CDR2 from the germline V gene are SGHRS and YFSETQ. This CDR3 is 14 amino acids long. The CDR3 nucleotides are TGCGCCAGCAGCTTGGAGGGACAAACTTACGAGCAGTACTTC. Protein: CASSLEGQTYEQYF.

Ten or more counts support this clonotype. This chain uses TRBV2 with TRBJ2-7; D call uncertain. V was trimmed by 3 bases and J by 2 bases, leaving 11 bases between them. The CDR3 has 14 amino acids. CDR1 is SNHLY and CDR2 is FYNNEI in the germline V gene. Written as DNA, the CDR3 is TGTGCCAGCAGTGAGATAAGTCGTCCCTACGAGCAGTACTTC. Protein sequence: CASSEISRPYEQYF.

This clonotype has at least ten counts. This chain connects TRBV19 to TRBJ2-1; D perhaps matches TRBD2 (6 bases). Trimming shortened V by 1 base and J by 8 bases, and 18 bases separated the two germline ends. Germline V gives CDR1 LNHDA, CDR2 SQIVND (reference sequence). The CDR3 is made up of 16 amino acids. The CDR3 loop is CASSIGVSGALDEQFF. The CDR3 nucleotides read TGTGCCAGTAGTATAGGGGTATCGGGAGCGTTGGATGAGCAGTTCTTC. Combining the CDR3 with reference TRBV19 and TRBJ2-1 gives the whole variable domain DGGITQSPKYLFRKEGQNVTLSCEQNLNHDAMYWYRQDPGQGLRLIYYSQIVNDFQKGDIAEGYSVSREKKESFPLTVTSAQKNPTAFYLCASSIGVSGALDEQFFGPGTRLTVL.

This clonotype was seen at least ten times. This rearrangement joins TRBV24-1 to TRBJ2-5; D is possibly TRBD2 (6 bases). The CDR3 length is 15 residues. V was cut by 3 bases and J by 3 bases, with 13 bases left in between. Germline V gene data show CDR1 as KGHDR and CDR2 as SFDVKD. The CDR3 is CATSDPLSGEETQYF. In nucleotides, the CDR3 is TGTGCCACCAGTGATCCCCTTAGCGGAGAAGAGACCCAGTACTTC.

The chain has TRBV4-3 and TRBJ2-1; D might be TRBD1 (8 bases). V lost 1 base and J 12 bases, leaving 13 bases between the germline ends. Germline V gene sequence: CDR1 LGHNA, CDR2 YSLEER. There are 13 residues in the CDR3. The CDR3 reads CASSQVQGEGQFF. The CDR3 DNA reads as TGCGCCAGCAGCCAAGTACAGGGGGAGGGGCAGTTCTTC.

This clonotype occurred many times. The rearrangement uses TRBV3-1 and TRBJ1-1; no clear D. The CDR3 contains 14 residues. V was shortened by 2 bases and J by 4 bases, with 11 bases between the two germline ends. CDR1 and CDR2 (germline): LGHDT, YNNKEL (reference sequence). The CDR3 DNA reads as TGTGCCAGCAGCCAAATCTCCGGAGGCACTGAAGCTTTCTTT. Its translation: CASSQISGGTEAFF.

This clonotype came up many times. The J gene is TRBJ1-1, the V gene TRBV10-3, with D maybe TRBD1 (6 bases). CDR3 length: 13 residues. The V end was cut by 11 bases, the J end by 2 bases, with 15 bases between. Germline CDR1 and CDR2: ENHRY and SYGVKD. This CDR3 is CAVDGGLNTEAFF. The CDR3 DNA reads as TGTGCCGTAGATGGGGGGCTAAACACTGAAGCTTTCTTT.

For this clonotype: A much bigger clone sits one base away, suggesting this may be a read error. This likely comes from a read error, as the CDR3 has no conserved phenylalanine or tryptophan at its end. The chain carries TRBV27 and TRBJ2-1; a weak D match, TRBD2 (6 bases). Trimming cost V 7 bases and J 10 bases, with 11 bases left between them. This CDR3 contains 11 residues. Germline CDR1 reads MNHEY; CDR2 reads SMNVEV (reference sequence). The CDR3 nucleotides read TGTGCCAGCAAGGTCGGACTAGAGCAGTTCTAC. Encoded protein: CASKVGLEQFY.

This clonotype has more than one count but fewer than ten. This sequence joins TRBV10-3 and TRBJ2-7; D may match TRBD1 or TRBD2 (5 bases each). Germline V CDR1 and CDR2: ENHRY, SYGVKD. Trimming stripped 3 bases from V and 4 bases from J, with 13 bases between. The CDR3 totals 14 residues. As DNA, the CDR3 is TGTGCCATCAGTGATGGGGGACCGACGTACGAGCAGTACTTC. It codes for CAISDGGPTYEQYF.

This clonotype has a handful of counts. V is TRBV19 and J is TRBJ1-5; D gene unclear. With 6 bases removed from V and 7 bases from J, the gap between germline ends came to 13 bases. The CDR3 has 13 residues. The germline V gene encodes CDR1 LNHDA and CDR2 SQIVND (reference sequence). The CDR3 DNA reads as TGTGCCAGTAGCGACGAGGCGGCACAGCCCCAGCATTTT. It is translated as CASSDEAAQPQHF.

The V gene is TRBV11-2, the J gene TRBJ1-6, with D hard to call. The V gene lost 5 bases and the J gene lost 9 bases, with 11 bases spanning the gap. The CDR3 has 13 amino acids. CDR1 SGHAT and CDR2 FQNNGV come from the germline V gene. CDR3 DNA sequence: TGTGCCAGCAGCACCGGGTGGAGTTCACCCCTCCACTTT. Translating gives CASSTGWSSPLHF.

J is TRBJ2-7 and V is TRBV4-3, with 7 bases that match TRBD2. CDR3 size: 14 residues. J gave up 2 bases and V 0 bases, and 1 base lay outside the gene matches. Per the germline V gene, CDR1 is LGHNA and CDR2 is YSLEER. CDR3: CASSQDRGAYEQYF. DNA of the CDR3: TGCGCCAGCAGCCAAGATCGGGGGGCCTACGAGCAGTACTTC.

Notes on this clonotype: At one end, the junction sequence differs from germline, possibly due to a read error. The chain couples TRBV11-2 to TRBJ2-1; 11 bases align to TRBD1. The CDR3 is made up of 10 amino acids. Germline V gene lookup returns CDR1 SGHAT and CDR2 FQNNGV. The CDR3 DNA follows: TGTGCCAGCAGTGGACAGGGGGCTGTCTTC. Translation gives CASSGQGAVF.

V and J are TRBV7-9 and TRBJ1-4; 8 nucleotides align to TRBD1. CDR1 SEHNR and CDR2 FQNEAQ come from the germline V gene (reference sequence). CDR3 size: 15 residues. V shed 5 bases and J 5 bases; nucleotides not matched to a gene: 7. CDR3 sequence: CASSRGTGLNEKLFF. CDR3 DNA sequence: TGTGCCAGCAGCCGAGGGACAGGCCTAAATGAAAAACTGTTTTTT.

Written as DNA, the CDR3 is TGTGCCAGCAGTTTTCAGCCTAGCGGTATTTTGGAGACCCAGTACTTC. Translating gives CASSFQPSGILETQYF. The J gene is TRBJ2-5, the V gene TRBV12-3 or TRBV12-4; TRBD2 aligns across 7 bases. Germline trimming cut 3 bases from V and 5 bases from J; bases unmatched to any gene: 12. The CDR3 has 16 amino acids.

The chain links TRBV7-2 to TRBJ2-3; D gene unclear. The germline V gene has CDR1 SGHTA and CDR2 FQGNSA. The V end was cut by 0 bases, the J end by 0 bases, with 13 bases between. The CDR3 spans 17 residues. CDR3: CASSLARTTFSTDTQYF. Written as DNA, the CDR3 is TGTGCCAGCAGCTTAGCGCGGACCACATTTAGCACAGATACGCAGTATTTT.

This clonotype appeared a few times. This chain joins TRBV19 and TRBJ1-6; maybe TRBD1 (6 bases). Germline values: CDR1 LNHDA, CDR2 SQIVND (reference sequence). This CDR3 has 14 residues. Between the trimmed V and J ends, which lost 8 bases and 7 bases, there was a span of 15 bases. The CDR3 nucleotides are TGTGCCAGTTCCGGGACGGGGGGCAATTCACCCCTCCACTTT. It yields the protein CASSGTGGNSPLHF.

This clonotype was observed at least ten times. The CDR3 DNA reads TGTGCCAGCAGCGTAGGGAGAGCTGATACGCAGTATTTT. Its translation is CASSVGRADTQYF. The rearrangement joins TRBV9 to TRBJ2-3; D remains ambiguous. Germline V gene lookup returns CDR1 SGDLS and CDR2 YYNGEE. V lost 0 bases, J lost 6 bases, and 8 bases lay in between. The CDR3 has 13 residues.

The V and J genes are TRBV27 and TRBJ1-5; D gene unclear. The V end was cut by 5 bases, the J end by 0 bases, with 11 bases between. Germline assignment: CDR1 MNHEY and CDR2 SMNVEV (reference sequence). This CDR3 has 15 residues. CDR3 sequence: CASSPNLYSNQPQHF. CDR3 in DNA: TGTGCCAGCAGTCCCAACCTTTATAGCAATCAGCCCCAGCATTTT.

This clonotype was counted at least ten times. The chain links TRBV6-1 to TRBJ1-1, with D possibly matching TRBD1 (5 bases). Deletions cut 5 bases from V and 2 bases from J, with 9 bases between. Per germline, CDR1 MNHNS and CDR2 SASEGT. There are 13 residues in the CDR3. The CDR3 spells CASSKTANTEAFF. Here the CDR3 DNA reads TGTGCCAGCAGTAAGACAGCAAACACTGAAGCTTTCTTT.

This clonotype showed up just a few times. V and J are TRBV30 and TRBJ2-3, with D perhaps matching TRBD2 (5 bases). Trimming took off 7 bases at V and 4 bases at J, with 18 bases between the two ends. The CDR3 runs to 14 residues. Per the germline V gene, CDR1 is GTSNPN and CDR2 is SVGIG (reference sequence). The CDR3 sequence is CASTLGGPADTQYF. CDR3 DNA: TGTGCCTCGACGCTTGGCGGGCCAGCAGATACGCAGTATTTT.

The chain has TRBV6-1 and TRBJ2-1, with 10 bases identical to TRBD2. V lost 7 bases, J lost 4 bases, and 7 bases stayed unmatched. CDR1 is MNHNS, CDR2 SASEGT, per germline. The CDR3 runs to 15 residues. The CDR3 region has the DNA TGTGCCAGCAAACGGGGGACTAGCGATTACAATGAGCAGTTCTTC. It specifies CASKRGTSDYNEQFF.

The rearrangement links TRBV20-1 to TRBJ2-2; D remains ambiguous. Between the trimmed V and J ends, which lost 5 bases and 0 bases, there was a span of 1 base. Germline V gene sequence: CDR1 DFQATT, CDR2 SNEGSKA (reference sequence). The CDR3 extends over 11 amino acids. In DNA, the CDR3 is TGCAGTGCTGCGAACACCGGGGAGCTGTTTTTT. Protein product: CSAANTGELFF.